The entry that follows covers one TCR beta chain sequence. No antigen is known for it. Repertoires were generated with immunoSEQ multiplex PCR, while TCRdb's copy carries only in-frame clones and drops some. The sample contains 90,000 to 150,000 clones, roughly nine tenths of which appear only once. Germline V CDR1 and CDR2: KGHSH, LQKENI. The CDR3 totals 14 residues. Trimming stripped 4 bases from V and 5 bases from J, with 12 bases between. The data were obtained in a study of T cell responses to AZD1222 COVID-19 vaccine. Study summary: Second-dose intervals of approximately 4 or approximately 12 weeks were pooled. Study results and caveats: Nearly half of the spike-specific TCRs reportedly recognize variant regions that carry no mutations.

The sequencing here drew on peripheral blood, taken on day 0 of AZD1222 vaccination. V is TRBV18 and J is TRBJ2-1; D call uncertain. This clonotype was obtained from an adult in good health. This chain's CDR3 is CASSLTDGDNEQFF. DNA for the CDR3: TGTGCCAGCTCACTAACCGACGGAGACAATGAGCAGTTCTTC. Full variable domain (missing parts from reference TRBV18 and TRBJ2-1): NAGVMQNPRHLVRRRGQEARLRCSPMKGHSHVYWYRQLPEEGLKFMVYLQKENIIDESGMPKERFSAEFPKEGPSILRIQQVVRGDSAAYFCASSLTDGDNEQFFGPGTRLTVL.